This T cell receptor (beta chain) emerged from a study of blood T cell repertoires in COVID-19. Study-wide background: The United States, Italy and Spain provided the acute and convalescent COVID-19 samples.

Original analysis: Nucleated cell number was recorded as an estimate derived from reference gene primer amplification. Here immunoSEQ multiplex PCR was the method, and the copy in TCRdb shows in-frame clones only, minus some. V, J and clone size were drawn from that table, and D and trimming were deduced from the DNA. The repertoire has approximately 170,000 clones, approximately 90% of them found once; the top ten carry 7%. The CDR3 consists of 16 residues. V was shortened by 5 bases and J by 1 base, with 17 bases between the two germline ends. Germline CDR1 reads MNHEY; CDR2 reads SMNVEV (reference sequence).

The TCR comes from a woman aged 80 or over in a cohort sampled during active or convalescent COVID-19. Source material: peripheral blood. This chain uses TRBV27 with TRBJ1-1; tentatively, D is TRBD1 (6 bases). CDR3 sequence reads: CASSRNSGTRNTEAFF. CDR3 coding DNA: TGTGCCAGCAGTCGCAACTCCGGGACAAGGAACACTGAAGCTTTCTTT.